A single sample gave rise to the 24 T cell receptor beta chains below, sequenced in a study of sequential checkpoint blockade in melanoma. Clones were sequenced by immunoSEQ multiplex PCR, and TCRdb holds only the in-frame ones, with some missing. There are 3,000 to 4,000 clones in the sample; over 20% occur only once, and approximately 9.4% lies in the top ten. Stated treatment: randomized to nivolumab then ipilimumab (arm A) or the reverse (arm B). Sequences were derived from tumor tissue (inferred from file names), sampled from a patient given nivolumab and ipilimumab in sequence. Every receptor here comes from a human donor with melanoma.

The rearrangement joins TRBV6-8 to TRBJ1-2; D gene ambiguous. The CDR3 is 14 amino acids. From germline, CDR1 is MNHGY and CDR2 SAAAGT. The V end was cut by 2 bases, the J end by 1 base, with 8 bases between. This chain's CDR3 is CASSYSVGNYGYTF. For the CDR3, the DNA is TGTGCCAGCAGTTACAGTGTCGGTAACTATGGCTACACCTTC.

For the CDR3, the DNA is TGTGCCAGCTCGGGAGCTTCCTACGAGCAGTACTTC. Translated: CASSGASYEQYF. The chain joins TRBV18 to TRBJ2-7; D is possibly TRBD2 (5 bases). The CDR3 spans 12 residues. V was cut by 6 bases and J by 1 base, with 7 bases left in between. Germline CDR1 KGHSH, CDR2 LQKENI.

The chain couples TRBV25-1 to TRBJ2-2, with 7 bases matching TRBD2. Per the germline V gene, CDR1 is MGHDK and CDR2 is SYGVNS. The length of the CDR3 is 15 residues. V lost 5 bases to trimming and J lost 8 bases; unmatched junction nucleotides: 11. CDR3 nucleotide sequence: TGTGCCAGCAGTCCAGACGGGAGGCGGGTGGGGGAGCTGTTTTTT. Translated: CASSPDGRRVGELFF.

This clone was seen repeatedly, ten times or more. This chain connects TRBV11-3 to TRBJ2-5; 12 bases fit TRBD1. The CDR3 has 17 residues. Germline loops: CDR1 SGHNT, CDR2 YENEEA. The trim removed 5 bases at V and 0 bases at J, leaving 7 bases unmatched. The CDR3 nucleotides read TGTGCCAGCAGCACCGGGACAGGGGGCCCATACCAAGAGACCCAGTACTTC. Residues: CASSTGTGGPYQETQYF.

By sample fraction, this clone is medium-sized. This chain links TRBV28 with TRBJ2-5, with TRBD2 matching 12 bases. The germline V gene has CDR1 MDHEN and CDR2 SYDVKM. The CDR3 extends over 17 amino acids. Trimming at V came to 3 bases and at J to 5 bases, leaving 10 bases not matched to a gene. CDR3 sequence (DNA): TGTGCCAGCAGTTTCACATCTAGCGGGGGGGCAGGGGAGACCCAGTACTTC. As protein: CASSFTSSGGAGETQYF.

This clone appeared many times. This chain links TRBV12-5 with TRBJ2-3, with D unresolved. Germline CDR1 is LGHNT and CDR2 is FRNRAP. This CDR3 is built from 17 residues. CDR3 DNA sequence: TGTGCCAGCAATCTAAAAATTATGGGCAGCCGCACAGATACGCAGTATTTT. As protein: CASNLKIMGSRTDTQYF. Variable domain in full (rest from reference TRBV12-5 and TRBJ2-3): DARVTQTPRHKVTEMGQEVTMRCQPILGHNTVFWYRQTMMQGLELLAYFRNRAPLDDSGMPKDRFSAEMPDATLATLKIQPSEPRDSAVYFCASNLKIMGSRTDTQYFGPGTRLTVL.

This clone was recorded only once. The chain has TRBV19 and TRBJ1-1; 9 positions match TRBD1. From germline, CDR1 is LNHDA and CDR2 SQIVND (reference sequence). Trimming took 5 bases from V and 5 from J; bases not matched to a gene: 9. The CDR3 spans 15 residues. The DNA of the CDR3 is TGTGCCAGTAGTCCCGGGACAGGGAGAAGGACTGAAGCTTTCTTT. This gives the protein CASSPGTGRRTEAFF.

The chain is built from TRBV9 and TRBJ2-1, with 7 bases that match TRBD2. V lost 5 bases to trimming and J lost 7 bases; unmatched junction nucleotides: 15. Germline loops: CDR1 SGDLS, CDR2 YYNGEE. The CDR3 length is 16 residues. Here the CDR3 DNA reads TGTGCCAGCAGTGAAACTCGAGCGGGAACGGGGAATGAGCAGTTCTTC. Protein sequence: CASSETRAGTGNEQFF.

Judged by abundance, this clone is medium-sized. This sequence joins TRBV4-1 and TRBJ2-7; maybe TRBD2 (6 bases). This CDR3 has 14 amino acids. Germline loops: CDR1 MGHRA, CDR2 YSYEKL. The V gene lost 0 bases and the J gene lost 3 bases, with 9 bases spanning the gap. The CDR3 loop is CASSQDLTSYEQYF. The CDR3 DNA is TGCGCCAGCAGCCAAGATTTGACTAGCTACGAGCAGTACTTC.

The chain combines TRBV5-1 with TRBJ1-2; unclear D gene. The CDR3 is 14 residues long. Trimming left V 5 bases short and J 0 bases short, with 11 bases between. Germline V gene lookup returns CDR1 SGHRS and CDR2 YFSETQ. In nucleotides, the CDR3 is TGCGCCAGCAGGTTCGGGGATTCTAACTATGGCTACACCTTC. As protein: CASRFGDSNYGYTF.

This clone was seen repeatedly, ten times or more. V gene TRBV4-1 combines with J gene TRBJ2-7, with a tentative D call TRBD1 (5 bases). The CDR3 is 15 residues long. The germline V gene encodes CDR1 MGHRA and CDR2 YSYEKL. V gave up 0 bases and J gave up 0 bases, with 9 bases separating them. The DNA of the CDR3 is TGCGCCAGCAGCCAAGATCGGACAAGCTCCTACGAGCAGTACTTC. It codes for CASSQDRTSSYEQYF.

V gene TRBV30 combines with J gene TRBJ2-7; 7 bases align to TRBD1. Germline V CDR1 and CDR2: GTSNPN, SVGIG (reference sequence). V shed 8 bases and J 0 bases; nucleotides not matched to a gene: 7. The CDR3 totals 13 residues. In nucleotides, the CDR3 is TGTGCCATGGGACAGCCGTACTCCTACGAGCAGTACTTC. Its protein is CAMGQPYSYEQYF.

The chain combines TRBV19 with TRBJ1-2; D might be TRBD1 (5 bases). V was clipped by 2 bases and J by 4 bases, with 11 bases between them. Per germline, CDR1 LNHDA and CDR2 SQIVND (reference sequence). The CDR3 runs to 14 residues. The CDR3: CASSIPSRAYGYTF. The CDR3 DNA follows: TGTGCCAGTAGTATACCAAGCAGGGCCTATGGCTACACCTTC.

This rearrangement joins TRBV6-8 to TRBJ1-5, with TRBD1 matching over 10 bases. The CDR3 has 15 amino acids. In germline, CDR1 is MNHGY, CDR2 SAAAGT. J was trimmed by 2 bases and V by 6 bases; bases with no gene match: 4. Here the CDR3 DNA reads TGTGCCAGCAGCGGGACAGGGGTAGGCAATCAGCCCCAGCATTTT. Translation: CASSGTGVGNQPQHF.

By share of the sample, this clone is medium-sized. The chain carries TRBV11-3 and TRBJ2-1; 11 bases fit TRBD2. The CDR3 consists of 16 residues. Germline trimming cut 6 bases from V and 10 bases from J; bases unmatched to any gene: 14. Germline-derived CDR1 and CDR2 are SGHNT and YENEEA. In DNA, the CDR3 is TGTGCCAGCAGACCAATAGCGGGGGGGATACAATGGGAGCAGTTCTTC. This translates into CASRPIAGGIQWEQFF.

This clone is large (0.1 to 1%). V usage is TRBV11-3 and J usage is TRBJ2-2, with no clear D. Per the germline V gene, CDR1 is SGHNT and CDR2 is YENEEA. The CDR3 extends over 15 amino acids. The V end was cut by 4 bases, the J end by 0 bases, with 9 bases between. CDR3 amino acids: CASSSQGPNTGELFF. As DNA, the CDR3 is TGTGCCAGCAGCTCCCAAGGGCCGAACACCGGGGAGCTGTTTTTT.

The rearrangement uses TRBV11-3 and TRBJ1-2, with 11 bases aligning to TRBD1. Trimming took 5 bases from V and 5 from J; bases not matched to a gene: 10. The CDR3 is made up of 16 amino acids. Germline loops: CDR1 SGHNT, CDR2 YENEEA. This CDR3 is CASSPGTGGSRYGYTF. The DNA of the CDR3 is TGTGCCAGCAGCCCCGGGACAGGGGGATCACGTTATGGCTACACCTTC. The full variable domain, its missing parts supplied by reference TRBV11-3 and TRBJ1-2, is EAGVVQSPRYKIIEKKQPVAFWCNPISGHNTLYWYLQNLGQGPELLIRYENEEAVDDSQLPKDRFSAERLKGVDSTLKIQPAELGDSAVYLCASSPGTGGSRYGYTFGSGTRLTVV.

The V call is TRBV18, the J call TRBJ2-7, with TRBD1 matching over 8 bases. The trim removed 1 base at V and 0 bases at J, leaving 8 bases unmatched. The CDR3 loop spans 17 amino acids. The germline gives CDR1 KGHSH, CDR2 LQKENI. The DNA of the CDR3 is TGTGCCAGCTCACCACGGTCTTCGGGACAGGCCTCCTACGAGCAGTACTTC. Translating it yields CASSPRSSGQASYEQYF.

The table lists this clone with many counts. The rearrangement uses TRBV11-3 and TRBJ2-7, with 13 bases that match TRBD2. Germline-derived CDR1 and CDR2 are SGHNT and YENEEA. This CDR3 region has 17 residues. The ends lost 4 bases at V and 4 bases at J; junction bases unmatched: 10. The CDR3 spells CASSSGLAGASGYEQYF. The CDR3 region has the DNA TGTGCCAGCAGCTCAGGACTAGCGGGAGCCTCGGGTTACGAGCAGTACTTC.

This clone counts as medium-sized (0.01 to 0.1%). The rearrangement uses TRBV11-3 and TRBJ1-1; TRBD1 agrees at 10 bases. CDR3 length: 14 residues. CDR1 and CDR2 from the germline V gene are SGHNT and YENEEA. J lost 8 bases, V lost 5 bases, and 8 bases had no gene match. CDR3 amino acids: CASSGTTGGGEAFF. The CDR3 DNA follows: TGTGCCAGCAGCGGAACGACAGGGGGCGGCGAAGCTTTCTTT.

The V gene is TRBV5-1, the J gene TRBJ1-1; tentative D call: TRBD1 (6 bases). V lost 3 bases and J lost 1, with 16 bases in between. The CDR3 sequence is 16 residues long. Germline CDR1 is SGHRS and CDR2 is YFSETQ. The CDR3 DNA reads TGCGCCAGCAGCTCCTCTATCGACAGGAGGAACACTGAAGCTTTCTTT. Its protein is CASSSSIDRRNTEAFF.

This clone has a handful of counts. The chain couples TRBV6-8 to TRBJ1-1; 7 nucleotides match TRBD1. CDR1 is MNHGY and CDR2 is SAAAGT in the germline V gene. The V and J ends lost 7 bases and 4 bases, in that order; junction bases with no gene match: 12. CDR3 length: 15 amino acids. CDR3 residues: CASILKQGSGTEAFF. The CDR3 DNA reads as TGTGCCAGCATTCTTAAACAGGGGTCGGGCACTGAAGCTTTCTTT.

The chain joins TRBV15 to TRBJ1-5; the D is unclear. The CDR3 has 15 amino acids. V lost 7 bases, J lost 1 base, and 14 bases lay in between. The germline gives CDR1 LNHNV, CDR2 YYDKDF (reference sequence). The chain's CDR3 is CATKTTAGSNQPQHF. The CDR3 bases are TGTGCCACCAAGACGACGGCGGGAAGCAATCAGCCCCAGCATTTT.

This clone is judged medium-sized (0.01 to 0.1%). The chain joins TRBV6-8 to TRBJ2-7; D remains unclear. V dropped 0 bases and J dropped 2 bases, with 8 bases sitting between them. This CDR3 spans 14 amino acids. Germline V gene data show CDR1 as MNHGY and CDR2 as SAAAGT. The CDR3 nucleotides read TGTGCCAGCAGTTACTCGGGAAGCCCCTACGAGCAGTACTTC. Protein sequence: CASSYSGSPYEQYF.